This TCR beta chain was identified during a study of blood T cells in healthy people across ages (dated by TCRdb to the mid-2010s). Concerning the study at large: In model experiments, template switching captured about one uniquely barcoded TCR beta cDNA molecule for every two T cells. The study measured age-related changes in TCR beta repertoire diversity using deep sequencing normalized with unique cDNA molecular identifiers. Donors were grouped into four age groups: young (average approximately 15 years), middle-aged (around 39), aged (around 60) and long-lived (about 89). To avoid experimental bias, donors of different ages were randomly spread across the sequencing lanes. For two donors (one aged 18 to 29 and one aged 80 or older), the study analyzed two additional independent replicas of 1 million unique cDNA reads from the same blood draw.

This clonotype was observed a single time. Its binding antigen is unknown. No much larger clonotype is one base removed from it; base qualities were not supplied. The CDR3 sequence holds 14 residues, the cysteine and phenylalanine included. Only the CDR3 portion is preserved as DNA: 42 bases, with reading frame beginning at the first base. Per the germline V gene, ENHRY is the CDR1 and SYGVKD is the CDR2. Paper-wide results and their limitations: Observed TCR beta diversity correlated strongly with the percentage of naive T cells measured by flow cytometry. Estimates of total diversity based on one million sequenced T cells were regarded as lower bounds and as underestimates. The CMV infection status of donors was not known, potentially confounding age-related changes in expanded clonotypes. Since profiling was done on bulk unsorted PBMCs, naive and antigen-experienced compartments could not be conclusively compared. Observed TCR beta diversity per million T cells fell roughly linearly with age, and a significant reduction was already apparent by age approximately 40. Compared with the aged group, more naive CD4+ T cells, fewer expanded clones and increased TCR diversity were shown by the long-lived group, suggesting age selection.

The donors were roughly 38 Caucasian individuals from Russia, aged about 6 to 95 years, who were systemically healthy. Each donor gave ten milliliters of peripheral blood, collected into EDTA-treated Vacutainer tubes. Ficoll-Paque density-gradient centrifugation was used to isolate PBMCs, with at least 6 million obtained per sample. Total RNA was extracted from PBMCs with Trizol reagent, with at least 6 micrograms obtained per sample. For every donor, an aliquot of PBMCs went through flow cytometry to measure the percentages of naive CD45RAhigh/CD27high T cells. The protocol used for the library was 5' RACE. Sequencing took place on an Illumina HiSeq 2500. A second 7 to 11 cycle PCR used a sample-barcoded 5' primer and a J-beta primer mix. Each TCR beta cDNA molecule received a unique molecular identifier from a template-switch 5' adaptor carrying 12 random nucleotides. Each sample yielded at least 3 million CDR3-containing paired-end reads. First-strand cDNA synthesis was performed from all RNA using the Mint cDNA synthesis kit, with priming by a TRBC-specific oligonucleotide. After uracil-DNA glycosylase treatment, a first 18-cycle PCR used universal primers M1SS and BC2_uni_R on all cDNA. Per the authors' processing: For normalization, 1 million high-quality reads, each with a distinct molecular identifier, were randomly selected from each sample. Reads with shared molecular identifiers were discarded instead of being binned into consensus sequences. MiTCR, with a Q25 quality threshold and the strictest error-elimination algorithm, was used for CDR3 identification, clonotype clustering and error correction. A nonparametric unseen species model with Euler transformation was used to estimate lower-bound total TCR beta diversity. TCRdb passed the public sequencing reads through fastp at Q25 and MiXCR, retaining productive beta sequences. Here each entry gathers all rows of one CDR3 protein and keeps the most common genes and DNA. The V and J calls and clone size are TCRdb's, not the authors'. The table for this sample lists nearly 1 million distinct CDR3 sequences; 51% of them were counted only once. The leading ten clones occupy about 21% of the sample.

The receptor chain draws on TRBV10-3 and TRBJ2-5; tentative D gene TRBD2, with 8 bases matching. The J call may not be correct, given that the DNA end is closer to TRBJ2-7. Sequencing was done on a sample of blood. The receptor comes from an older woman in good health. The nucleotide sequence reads TGTGCCATCAGTGACACGGGAGGGGGCGACGAGCAGTACTTC. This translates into CAISDTGGGDEQYF.